The 3 T cell receptor beta chains reported below all come from one sample, sequenced in a study of cytomegalovirus exposure and HLA in healthy donors. Primers: 60 Vbeta forward and 13 Jbeta reverse. Measured with immunoSEQ multiplex PCR; TCRdb has only the in-frame clones, and not every one. The table records fewer than 90,000 clones, around 75% of them present only once. Sequencing input: PBMCs. The source of these receptors is a woman aged 35 to 49 in good health and CMV-seropositive.

The rearrangement links TRBV7-9 to TRBJ1-1; D not resolved. V lost 10 bases, J lost 5 bases, and 20 bases lay in between. The CDR3 covers 14 residues. CDR1 and CDR2 (germline): SEHNR, FQNEAQ (reference sequence). CDR3 nucleotide sequence: TGTGCCACAGAGGATCGGGCTGCGGGGACTGAAGCTTTCTTT. This encodes CATEDRAAGTEAFF.

The rearrangement joins TRBV6-5 to TRBJ1-1, with a weak D call TRBD1 (6 bases). CDR3 length equals 15 residues. The germline CDR1 and CDR2 sequences are MNHEY and SVGAGI. Deletions cut 5 bases from V and 1 base from J, with 14 bases between. As DNA, the CDR3 is TGTGCCAGCAGTGGACAGTTAGTTCGGAACACTGAAGCTTTCTTT. This sequence encodes CASSGQLVRNTEAFF.

This clone appeared a few times. The chain joins TRBV19 to TRBJ1-2; 7 bases are shared with TRBD1. The germline gives CDR1 LNHDA, CDR2 SQIVND (reference sequence). V lost 10 bases, J lost 2 bases, and 7 bases stayed unmatched. This CDR3 contains 13 residues. The CDR3 sequence is CATRDSNNYGYTF. The CDR3 DNA is TGTGCCACCCGGGACAGCAACAACTATGGCTACACCTTC.